This TCR beta chain originates from a study of T cells after yellow fever vaccination. Production of TCR cDNA was by 5'RACE template switching, which also added a universal primer site and UMIs. MiXCR, run by TCRdb on the 5' RACE reads, gives a single entry per CDR3 protein. The sample consists of over 65,000 distinct CDR3 sequences, about 14% of them appearing once. The CDR3 spans 14 residues. This clonotype was seen a handful of times. The chain uses TRBV21-1 and TRBJ2-2. TRBV21-1 is given as a pseudogene. This clonotype originated in a man between 18 and 35 years old who received the YFV17D yellow fever vaccine. This specimen consisted of CD8+ T cells not binding an NS4B(214-222) dextramer, sorted from PBMCs, obtained roughly 20 days after the first yellow fever vaccination. The CDR3 here is CASSKAIYTGELFF. Written as DNA, the CDR3 is TGTGCCAGCAGCAAAGCAATCTACACCGGGGAGCTGTTTTTT.